Below, 19 T cell receptor beta chains from the same sample are listed, as sequenced in a study of control samples from healthy donors and cancer patients. The table came from immunoSEQ multiplex PCR; TCRdb's copy has only in-frame clones and leaves some out. The sample carries 95,000 to 150,000 clones, approximately 92% recorded once. Specimen: PBMCs. Receptors originate from an older man with head and neck cancer.

This chain uses TRBV3-1 (or the pseudogene TRBV3-2) with TRBJ2-6; the D gene is possibly TRBD1 (5 bases). The CDR3 has 13 amino acids. V lost 1 base and J 13 bases, leaving 11 bases between the germline ends. Germline V lookup: CDR1 LGHDT, CDR2 YNNKEL (reference sequence). The chain's CDR3 is CASSQGAGKVLTF. DNA for the CDR3: TGTGCCAGCAGCCAAGGGGCAGGGAAGGTCCTGACTTTC.

This rearrangement joins TRBV2 to TRBJ1-5, with 8 bases identical to TRBD1. The CDR3 is made up of 14 amino acids. CDR1 is SNHLY and CDR2 is FYNNEI in the germline V gene. J was trimmed by 4 bases and V by 3 bases; bases with no gene match: 2. The CDR3 DNA is TGTGCCAGCAGTGAGAGGACAGGGAATCAGCCCCAGCATTTT. Protein product: CASSERTGNQPQHF.

The chain employs TRBV7-6 and TRBJ2-1, with 15 positions matching TRBD2. The V and J ends lost 5 bases and 3 bases, in that order; junction bases with no gene match: 11. CDR1 and CDR2 from the germline V gene are SGHVS and FNYEAQ. The CDR3 runs to 19 residues. CDR3 sequence: CASSPSGTSGGNIYNEQFF. CDR3 bases: TGTGCCAGCAGCCCTTCCGGGACTAGCGGGGGGAATATCTACAATGAGCAGTTCTTC.

The gene calls are TRBV2 and TRBJ1-3; weak D call: TRBD1 (5 bases). Germline CDR1 SNHLY, CDR2 FYNNEI. This CDR3 has 13 residues. V shed 7 bases and J shed 4 bases, with 11 bases lying between them. CDR3 bases: TGTGCCAGCATCGGAGGGGTCGGAAACACCATATATTTT. Translated: CASIGGVGNTIYF.

The CDR3: CASSQETRLLLEQFF. Written as DNA, the CDR3 is TGTGCCAGCAGCCAAGAAACTAGACTACTACTAGAGCAGTTCTTC. This chain uses TRBV3-1 (or the pseudogene TRBV3-2) with TRBJ2-1, with a tentative D call TRBD2 (5 bases). V was shortened by 0 bases and J by 10 bases, with 16 bases between the two germline ends. CDR1 is LGHDT, CDR2 YNNKEL, per germline (reference sequence). The CDR3 runs 15 residues.

J is TRBJ1-2 and V is TRBV5-1; TRBD1 agrees at 9 bases. Per the germline V gene, CDR1 is SGHRS and CDR2 is YFSETQ. The CDR3 has 16 residues. With 0 bases clipped from V and 6 bases from J, the junction kept 9 bases outside the gene matches. The CDR3 protein is CASSLGGTGSGHGYTF. CDR3 nucleotide sequence: TGCGCCAGCAGCTTGGGCGGGACAGGGTCCGGGCATGGCTACACCTTC.

The chain uses TRBV3-1 (or the pseudogene TRBV3-2) and TRBJ1-2; D gene unclear. This CDR3 comprises 13 residues. Trimming shortened V by 0 bases and J by 4 bases, and 6 bases separated the two germline ends. Germline CDR1 reads LGHDT; CDR2 reads YNNKEL (reference sequence). The CDR3 bases are TGTGCCAGCAGCCAAGATGGCCTCTATGGCTACACCTTC. Amino acids: CASSQDGLYGYTF.

The J gene is TRBJ1-1, the V gene TRBV11-2; D might be TRBD1 (6 bases). V was cut by 7 bases and J by 4 bases, with 16 bases left in between. Germline CDR1 and CDR2: SGHAT and FQNNGV. The CDR3 runs to 14 residues. Written as DNA, the CDR3 is TGTGCCAGCACCAACAGGGCCTGGGGCACTGAAGCTTTCTTT. Its protein product is CASTNRAWGTEAFF.

This clone turned up a few times. The chain is built from TRBV11-2 and TRBJ1-2; D remains ambiguous. The germline V gene has CDR1 SGHAT and CDR2 FQNNGV. Trimming removed 5 bases from V and 8 bases from J, with 12 bases in between. The CDR3 sequence is 12 residues long. The CDR3 nucleotides are TGTGCCAGCAGCCTCCACGACCGGGGCTACACCTTC. Translation gives CASSLHDRGYTF.

This chain connects TRBV6-5 to TRBJ2-7; possible D gene TRBD1, 6 bases. This CDR3 region has 13 residues. Trimming pared 6 bases from V and 5 bases from J, leaving 14 bases between. In germline, CDR1 is MNHEY, CDR2 SVGAGI. The CDR3 protein is CASRAPGAHEQYF. Written as DNA, the CDR3 is TGTGCCAGCAGGGCCCCAGGGGCCCACGAGCAGTACTTC.

The chain joins TRBV11-2 to TRBJ2-2; D not certain. Trimming pared 1 base from V and 6 bases from J, leaving 6 bases between. This CDR3 is 13 amino acids long. Germline CDR1 and CDR2: SGHAT and FQNNGV. CDR3 DNA: TGTGCCAGCAGCTTAGCAGGTGCCGGGGAGCTGTTTTTT. It encodes CASSLAGAGELFF.

This rearrangement joins TRBV2 to TRBJ1-4; D call uncertain. Trimming shortened V by 7 bases and J by 10 bases, and 10 bases separated the two germline ends. This CDR3 contains 11 residues. Per the germline V gene, CDR1 is SNHLY and CDR2 is FYNNEI. The CDR3 sequence is CASNLGGKLFF. The CDR3 coding sequence is TGTGCCAGCAACCTGGGTGGAAAACTGTTTTTT.

This clone showed up just a few times. The V and J genes are TRBV7-9 and TRBJ1-5; no definite D call. The CDR3 spans 16 residues. Trimming pared 1 base from V and 4 bases from J, leaving 14 bases between. CDR1 is SEHNR and CDR2 is FQNEAQ in the germline V gene (reference sequence). The CDR3 DNA follows: TGTGCCAGCAGCTTAGATACGGCTTTTGGTAATCAGCCCCAGCATTTT. Its protein is CASSLDTAFGNQPQHF.

This rearrangement joins TRBV5-8 to TRBJ2-2; tentatively, D is TRBD1 or TRBD2 (5 bases each). With 6 bases removed from V and 3 bases from J, the gap between germline ends came to 15 bases. Germline V gene data show CDR1 as SGHTS and CDR2 as YDEGEE. CDR3 length: 15 amino acids. The CDR3 coding sequence is TGTGCCAGCATGTCCCGGGACGGATACACCGGGGAGCTGTTTTTT. Amino acid sequence: CASMSRDGYTGELFF.

J is TRBJ1-5 and V is TRBV27; 7 bases map to TRBD1. The V gene's germline CDR1 is MNHEY and CDR2 SMNVEV (reference sequence). The CDR3 totals 13 residues. Germline trimming cut 6 bases from V and 9 bases from J; bases unmatched to any gene: 8. The CDR3: CASRMTGSMPQHF. DNA of the CDR3: TGTGCCAGCAGGATGACAGGGAGTATGCCCCAGCATTTT.

The gene calls are TRBV7-9 and TRBJ1-3; possibly TRBD1 for D (6 bases). Per the germline V gene, CDR1 is SEHNR and CDR2 is FQNEAQ (reference sequence). V was cut by 1 base and J by 6 bases, with 13 bases left in between. This CDR3 contains 15 residues. CDR3 amino acids: CASSLVPGHQNTIYF. The CDR3 DNA reads TGTGCCAGCAGCTTAGTCCCGGGACATCAAAACACCATATATTTT.

In its sample, this clone was seen once. This chain links TRBV7-9 with TRBJ1-2; D might be TRBD1 (6 bases). The CDR3 has 13 amino acids. CDR1 is SEHNR and CDR2 is FQNEAQ in the germline V gene (reference sequence). V lost 7 bases and J lost 6, with 15 bases in between. CDR3 sequence: CASTRGRQDGYTF. The CDR3 DNA reads TGTGCCAGCACCCGGGGGAGACAGGATGGCTACACCTTC.

The V call is TRBV27, the J call TRBJ2-3; D ambiguous. The CDR3 has 16 amino acids. Per the germline V gene, CDR1 is MNHEY and CDR2 is SMNVEV (reference sequence). Trimming left V 4 bases short and J 1 base short, with 15 bases between. The CDR3 loop reads CASSYTGPRGTDTQYF. DNA of the CDR3: TGTGCCAGCAGTTATACCGGGCCCCGGGGCACAGATACGCAGTATTTT.

The chain has TRBV6-5 and TRBJ1-1; D not resolved. The CDR3 consists of 13 residues. The V and J ends lost 6 bases and 5 bases respectively, with 13 bases between them. Germline V lookup: CDR1 MNHEY, CDR2 SVGAGI. Here the CDR3 reads CASSQTTGTEAFF. CDR3 in DNA: TGTGCCAGCAGCCAAACGACGGGGACTGAAGCTTTCTTT.